This T cell receptor (beta chain) was sequenced in a study of beta chain features in type 1 diabetes. Reverse transcription of all isolated RNA meant that expressed TCRB transcripts were sequenced. Here immunoSEQ multiplex PCR was the method, and the copy in TCRdb shows in-frame clones only, minus some. The table has 15,000 to 20,000 clones, 50% seen once; the top ten hold about 0.43%. This clone showed up just a few times. V lost 5 bases and J lost 0, with 14 bases in between. CDR3 size: 16 residues. Germline-derived CDR1 and CDR2 are LNHDA and SQIVND (reference sequence). The receptor comes from a man between 18 and 29 years old in good health. The sequencing sample was made of stem cell memory CD4+ T cells from blood. The V call is TRBV19, the J call TRBJ2-1, with unresolved D. CDR3 sequence (DNA): TGTGCCAGTAGTCTCCCGAGCGTGAGCTCCTACAATGAGCAGTTCTTC. This sequence encodes CASSLPSVSSYNEQFF.